This T cell receptor beta chain comes out of a study of cytomegalovirus exposure and HLA in healthy donors. Study results and limitations: Later on, an analysis showed TCR association rates differing by HLA locus, with DRB1 the most and HLA-C the fewest. It was reportedly the case that the classifier diagnosed cytomegalovirus status with high specificity and sensitivity. An analysis was carried out later, and it reportedly showed fewer N-insertions in an Asian-associated ancestry cluster than the approximately 700-donor mean.

On this clone: The antigen is undetermined.

The CDR3 loop spans 14 amino acids. Trimming took off 6 bases at V and 2 bases at J, with 15 bases between the two ends. Germline values: CDR1 SGHRS, CDR2 YFSETQ. Amplification used 60 Vbeta primers and 13 Jbeta primers. Only in-frame clones appear in the TCRdb table, and some are missing; sequencing was by immunoSEQ multiplex PCR. The sample has over 100,000 clones; about 80% are singletons. The receptor's source is a woman aged 50 to 65 in good health and CMV-seropositive. This sequence joins TRBV5-1 and TRBJ2-7; the D gene is possibly TRBD1 (6 bases). Source material: PBMCs. The CDR3 DNA sequence: TGCGCCAGCAACGCAGGGGAACAGACCTACGAGCAGTACTTC. Protein sequence: CASNAGEQTYEQYF. The variable domain in full, with the rest retrieved from reference TRBV5-1 and TRBJ2-7, is KAGVTQTPRYLIKTRGQQVTLSCSPISGHRSVSWYQQTPGQGLQFLFEYFSETQRNKGNFPGRFSGRQFSNSRSEMNVSTLELGDSALYLCASNAGEQTYEQYFGPGTRLTVT.